What follows are 23 T cell receptor beta chains derived from one specimen sequenced in a study of CD8+CD57+ T cells in acquired aplastic anemia. Researchers used genomic DNA as the template to profile TCR beta VDJ and CDR3. TCRdb re-analysed the reads in MiXCR, keeping a single row per CDR3 protein. The sample consists of some 180,000 distinct CDR3 sequences, 45% to 50% of them appearing once. Material: sorted CD4+, CD8+, or CD8+CD57+ T cells (not recorded which) from PBMCs. The receptors derive from a human donor in good health.

This clonotype was counted ten times or more. J is TRBJ1-5 and V is TRBV2; the D gene is possibly TRBD1 (5 bases). Germline CDR1 reads SNHLY; CDR2 reads FYNNEI. The CDR3 is 15 amino acids. V was trimmed by 6 bases and J by 7 bases, leaving 19 bases between them. CDR3 sequence (DNA): TGTGCCAGCAGCCAAGGGACGGACGAGCGGCAGCCCCAGCATTTT. Translation: CASSQGTDERQPQHF.

There are a few counts of this clonotype. The chain links TRBV24-1 to TRBJ2-2; no clear D. Germline values: CDR1 KGHDR, CDR2 SFDVKD. This CDR3 is 12 amino acids long. V was pared by 1 base and J by 7 bases, with 3 bases between. CDR3 loop: CATSDFVGELFF. The CDR3 DNA sequence: TGTGCCACCAGTGATTTTGTCGGGGAGCTGTTTTTT.

This clonotype was detected ten times or more. The chain carries TRBV10-3 and TRBJ2-5, with no clear D. This CDR3 contains 14 residues. Trimming took off 0 bases at V and 1 base at J, with 6 bases between the two ends. CDR1 is ENHRY and CDR2 is SYGVKD in the germline V gene. CDR3 sequence reads: CAISESGVQETQYF. CDR3 sequence (DNA): TGTGCCATCAGTGAGTCTGGCGTCCAAGAGACCCAGTACTTC.

This chain uses TRBV27 with TRBJ1-2, with D tentatively TRBD1 (5 bases). The CDR3 length is 13 residues. V lost 4 bases to trimming and J lost 4 bases, with 10 bases between them. The V gene's germline CDR1 is MNHEY and CDR2 SMNVEV (reference sequence). CDR3 DNA: TGTGCCAGCAGTTCAGGGTTCGGCTATGGCTACACCTTC. It codes for CASSSGFGYGYTF.

This clonotype was seen a handful of times. The rearrangement links TRBV6-2 or TRBV6-3 to TRBJ2-1; 8 nucleotides line up with TRBD2. There are 16 residues in the CDR3. V shed 2 bases, J shed 7 bases, and the junction held 10 bases outside the gene matches. The germline V gene has CDR1 MNHEY and CDR2 SVGEGT. CDR3 nucleotide sequence: TGTGCCAGCAGTTACGCCCGACCGGGAGGGCCTAATGAGCAGTTCTTC. It specifies CASSYARPGGPNEQFF.

This clonotype was seen at least ten times. J is TRBJ1-1 and V is TRBV5-5, with D possibly being TRBD1 (6 bases). Germline CDR1 is SGHKS and CDR2 is YYEKEE (reference sequence). V dropped 0 bases and J dropped 0 bases, with 12 bases sitting between them. The CDR3 runs to 16 residues. Written as DNA, the CDR3 is TGTGCCAGCAGCTTGGTGCAGGGGACCATGAACACTGAAGCTTTCTTT. Translated, it gives CASSLVQGTMNTEAFF.

V usage is TRBV29-1 and J usage is TRBJ1-2; no reliable D call. The CDR3 totals 13 residues. Trimming removed 7 bases at V and 5 bases at J, with 17 bases between. Germline V gene data show CDR1 as SQVTM and CDR2 as ANQGSEA. The CDR3 spells CSAGPGPRYGYTF. CDR3 DNA: TGCAGCGCTGGGCCCGGACCGAGGTATGGCTACACCTTC.

Concerning this clonotype: Since no conserved phenylalanine or tryptophan closes the CDR3, a read error is the likely cause. The J gene is TRBJ2-7, the V gene TRBV6-1; D gene unclear. The V end lost 1 base, the J end lost 2 bases, and 15 bases lay between the germline ends. Looked up from germline, CDR1 is MNHNS and CDR2 is SASEGT. The CDR3 totals 16 residues. The CDR3 sequence: CASSEGLGVGAYEQYL. As DNA, the CDR3 is TGTGCCAGCAGTGAAGGGTTGGGTGTAGGCGCCTACGAGCAGTACCTC.

This rearrangement joins TRBV28 to TRBJ1-1; 7 positions agree with TRBD1. The CDR3 has 12 residues. Per germline, CDR1 MDHEN and CDR2 SYDVKM. Trimming took 8 bases from V and 1 from J; bases not matched to a gene: 1. The CDR3 reads CASWDRNTEAFF. DNA for the CDR3: TGTGCCAGCTGGGACAGGAACACTGAAGCTTTCTTT.

The chain combines TRBV7-3 with TRBJ2-5, with TRBD2 identical over 16 bases. V lost 5 bases and J lost 2; bases outside the gene matches: 2. This CDR3 has 16 residues. Per the germline V gene, CDR1 is SGHTA and CDR2 is FQGTGA. CDR3 DNA sequence: TGTGCCAGCAGCGGGACTAGCGGGAGGGGACAAGAGACCCAGTACTTC. Amino acid sequence: CASSGTSGRGQETQYF. Drawing the rest from reference TRBV7-3 and TRBJ2-5, the complete variable domain is GAGVSQTPSNKVTEKGKYVELRCDPISGHTALYWYRQSLGQGPEFLIYFQGTGAADDSGLPNDRFFAVRPEGSVSTLKIQRTERGDSAVYLCASSGTSGRGQETQYFGPGTRLLVL.

The rearrangement links TRBV7-9 to TRBJ1-1, with a possible D match to TRBD1 (6 bases). This CDR3 comprises 15 residues. V lost 3 bases, J lost 1 base, and 12 bases lay in between. The V gene's germline CDR1 is SEHNR and CDR2 FQNEAQ (reference sequence). CDR3 bases: TGTGCCAGCAGCTTTATAACAGGGCAGAACACTGAAGCTTTCTTT. It codes for CASSFITGQNTEAFF.

This clonotype occurred many times. This chain joins TRBV20-1 and TRBJ2-7; 9 bases map to TRBD1. CDR3 length equals 19 residues. With V trimmed by 6 bases and J by 5 bases, 26 bases remained unmatched. Germline CDR1 reads DFQATT; CDR2 reads SNEGSKA (reference sequence). The CDR3 is CSALPSGDRVKVNANEQYF. As DNA, the CDR3 is TGCAGTGCCCTCCCGTCAGGGGACAGGGTGAAAGTTAACGCGAACGAGCAGTACTTC.

This clonotype was seen more than once but under ten times. Because the CDR3 is missing its conserved closing phenylalanine or tryptophan, this is likely a read error. It is unclear where the CDR3 begins or ends on the DNA, so no DNA is shown, and the CDR3 is as TCRdb lists it. The V gene is TRBV7-2, the J gene TRBJ2-7; the table's D call, TRBD2, has no DNA check behind it. Germline V gene data show CDR1 as SGHTA and CDR2 as FQGNSA. Termini included, the CDR3 measures 8 amino acids. CDR3 sequence reads: CASSFWTS.

This rearrangement joins TRBV20-1 to TRBJ2-7; 8 bases are a match to TRBD1. The CDR3 loop spans 15 amino acids. Germline CDR1 DFQATT, CDR2 SNEGSKA (reference sequence). With V trimmed by 5 bases and J by 0 bases, 9 bases remained unmatched. CDR3 bases: TGCAGTGCTGGCCAAACCGACAGGGGCTCCTACGAGCAGTACTTC. Encoded protein: CSAGQTDRGSYEQYF.

The chain employs TRBV25-1 and TRBJ2-2, with 7 bases aligning to TRBD2. CDR3 length: 14 amino acids. The trim removed 8 bases at V and 3 bases at J, leaving 6 bases unmatched. CDR1 and CDR2 (germline): MGHDK, SYGVNS. The CDR3 coding sequence is TGTGCCAGCCGTGGCGGGAGTTACACCGGGGAGCTGTTTTTT. Its protein product is CASRGGSYTGELFF.

This rearrangement joins TRBV3-1 to TRBJ1-3; possible D gene TRBD1, 5 bases. The CDR3 spans 15 residues. Trimming left V 0 bases short and J 5 bases short, with 11 bases between. Looked up from germline, CDR1 is LGHDT and CDR2 is YNNKEL (reference sequence). CDR3 nucleotides: TGTGCCAGCAGCCAAGAAGGGGCAGGTAGAAACACCATATATTTT. This encodes CASSQEGAGRNTIYF.

The gene calls are TRBV20-1 and TRBJ2-5; D not resolved. Germline V gene lookup returns CDR1 DFQATT and CDR2 SNEGSKA (reference sequence). The CDR3 has 12 residues. Trimming cost V 2 bases and J 4 bases, with 8 bases left between them. CDR3 sequence: CSARFYPETQYF. In DNA, the CDR3 is TGCAGTGCTAGATTCTACCCAGAGACCCAGTACTTC.

V usage is TRBV2 and J usage is TRBJ1-6; 10 positions match TRBD1. Germline V gene lookup returns CDR1 SNHLY and CDR2 FYNNEI. V lost 6 bases to trimming and J lost 6 bases; unmatched junction nucleotides: 5. This CDR3 is 15 amino acids long. The CDR3, as DNA: TGTGCCAGCAGAGACAGGGGGCGGCGTAATTCACCCCTCCACTTT. Its protein is CASRDRGRRNSPLHF.

This chain joins TRBV5-1 and TRBJ1-2; the D is unclear. With 1 base removed from V and 4 bases from J, the gap between germline ends came to 20 bases. The CDR3 is made up of 17 amino acids. Germline V lookup: CDR1 SGHRS, CDR2 YFSETQ. The CDR3 loop reads CASSLTPERGKGYGYTF. Here the CDR3 DNA reads TGCGCCAGCAGCTTGACACCCGAGAGAGGGAAGGGCTATGGCTACACCTTC.

This clonotype came up many times. This chain uses TRBV29-1 with TRBJ2-7; no definite D call. Germline CDR1 SQVTM, CDR2 ANQGSEA. This CDR3 has 11 residues. Trimming pared 4 bases from V and 4 bases from J, leaving 8 bases between. In DNA, the CDR3 is TGCAGCGTTGTCTACCAGTACGAGCAGTACTTC. It codes for CSVVYQYEQYF.

V gene TRBV6-2 or TRBV6-3 combines with J gene TRBJ1-1, with 8 bases that match TRBD1. Germline CDR1 MNHEY, CDR2 SVGEGT. There are 14 residues in the CDR3. V shed 6 bases and J 1 base; nucleotides not matched to a gene: 4. DNA of the CDR3: TGTGCCAGCAGACTAGGACAGGGGAACACTGAAGCTTTCTTT. This sequence encodes CASRLGQGNTEAFF.

This clonotype was observed once. This rearrangement joins TRBV2 to TRBJ2-5; D unresolved. Trimming stripped 7 bases from V and 1 base from J, with 10 bases between. CDR3 length: 13 amino acids. Per germline, CDR1 SNHLY and CDR2 FYNNEI. The chain's CDR3 is CASIWQIQETQYF. The CDR3, as DNA: TGTGCCAGCATTTGGCAAATCCAAGAGACCCAGTACTTC.

The V and J genes are TRBV2 and TRBJ1-6; TRBD1 agrees at 9 bases. CDR1 is SNHLY and CDR2 is FYNNEI in the germline V gene. The CDR3 runs 16 residues. V lost 6 bases and J lost 1; bases outside the gene matches: 4. CDR3 in amino acids: CASSGQGRSYNSPLHF. The CDR3 coding sequence is TGTGCCAGCAGCGGACAGGGGAGGTCCTATAATTCACCCCTCCACTTT.